One and the same sample provided the 2 T cell receptor beta chains below, sequenced in a study of T cells in Graves' hyperthyroidism and ophthalmopathy. RNA transcripts served as the template for amplifying TCR beta CDR3 regions. Using the HTBI primer set, a first-round RT-PCR was run on the TCR CDR3. TCRdb re-called the multiplex PCR reads through MiXCR, storing one row per CDR3 protein. This sample has roughly 110,000 distinct CDR3 sequences, with 15% to 20% found just once. Input material: blood. Every receptor here comes from a woman aged 45-65 years with Graves' hyperthyroidism.

The gene calls are TRBV2 and TRBJ2-2; 10 nucleotides align to TRBD1. This CDR3 is built from 16 residues. V lost 3 bases to trimming and J lost 7 bases; unmatched junction nucleotides: 8. CDR1 and CDR2 (germline): SNHLY, FYNNEI. DNA for the CDR3: TGTGCCAGCAGTGAGGAGGGGACAGGGGCTAGCGGGGAGCTGTTTTTT. Protein product: CASSEEGTGASGELFF. The whole variable domain, remainder taken from reference TRBV2 and TRBJ2-2, is EPEVTQTPSHQVTQMGQEVILRCVPISNHLYFYWYRQILGQKVEFLVSFYNNEISEKSEIFDDQFSVERPDGSNFTLKIRSTKLEDSAMYFCASSEEGTGASGELFFGEGSRLTVL.

This clonotype was counted at least ten times. The rearrangement links TRBV28 to TRBJ1-2; D is ambiguous. CDR1 is MDHEN, CDR2 SYDVKM, per germline. The CDR3 spans 12 residues. The V and J ends lost 6 bases and 3 bases respectively, with 8 bases between them. The CDR3 region has the DNA TGTGCCAGCAGCCCCCCACACTATGGCTACACCTTC. Protein product: CASSPPHYGYTF.